This T cell receptor (beta chain) derives from a study of metastatic and nonmetastatic thyroid tumors. Study overall: Repertoires of blood and of tissue (tumor or nodule) from malignant and benign thyroid patients were compared.

The length of the CDR3 is 14 residues. Germline V gene lookup returns CDR1 MDHEN and CDR2 SYDVKM. Deletions cut 2 bases from V and 2 bases from J, with 10 bases between. Source study methods: The authors used CDR3 differences across clinicopathological groups to build a distant-metastasis classifier for papillary thyroid cancer. TCRdb reassembled clones from the PCR reads with MiXCR. The V and J calls and clone size are TCRdb's, not the authors'. Among 15,000 or so clones, roughly 24% were seen once, and the ten largest hold over 9.5%. Only a few counts were recorded for this clone. Its antigen remains unidentified. Study results and limitations: In blood and tumor, TCR beta diversity was reportedly significantly higher in malignant thyroid tumors than in benign nodules.

None of the patients had undergone any treatment ahead of thyroid surgery. The source of this sequence is a male donor with papillary thyroid cancer or a benign thyroid nodule (not recorded which). Some clones in this sample may be carry-over from other donors' samples. The chain recombines TRBV28 with TRBJ2-7; weak D call: TRBD2 (5 bases). The source material was blood. The CDR3 nucleotides read TGTGCCAGCAGTTTAAGGGAGAAAACCTACGAGCAGTACTTC. Translating it yields CASSLREKTYEQYF.